One TCR beta chain is described in this entry. CDR1 WSHSY and CDR2 SAAADI come from the germline V gene. Trimming removed 3 bases from V and 11 bases from J, with 17 bases in between. The CDR3 runs 15 residues. This record comes from a study of cytomegalovirus exposure and HLA in healthy donors. In the study overall: The Caucasian-associated ancestry cluster held more than 80% of roughly 370 genotyped donors.

Primers: 60 Vbeta forward and 13 Jbeta reverse. This table comes from immunoSEQ multiplex PCR, and its TCRdb copy is limited to in-frame clones, with some not included. The table includes tens of thousands of clones, roughly 72% detected once. The V call is TRBV10-2, the J call TRBJ1-6; D possibly corresponds to TRBD1 (5 bases). Sequenced: PBMCs. The sequence was obtained from a woman aged 45 to 65 in good health and CMV-seropositive. The CDR3 region has the DNA TGCGCCAGCAGTGAACGTTTAATCAGGGTTGCACCCCTCCACTTT. This translates into CASSERLIRVAPLHF.